This TCR beta chain was sequenced during a study of cytomegalovirus exposure and HLA in healthy donors. The PCR ran on 60 Vbeta and 13 Jbeta primers. The assay was immunoSEQ multiplex PCR, and TCRdb's table has in-frame clones only and misses some. The repertoire consists of 100,000 to 140,000 clones, with about 74% occurring once and the leading ten covering around 15%. Study-level points and caveats: Among TCR beta chains, those listed as cytomegalovirus-associated numbered about 160.

As concerns this clone: Its antigen is not identified.

Sequences were obtained from PBMCs. The receptor was isolated from a woman in her 40s in good health and CMV-seropositive.

The CDR3 here is CARSLERGPGNTIYF. The CDR3 bases are TGTGCCAGAAGCCTCGAGCGCGGGCCTGGAAACACCATATATTTT. The chain links TRBV5-3 to TRBJ1-3; D remains unclear. Being an ORF, TRBV5-3 has a function that is uncertain. Trimming pared 4 bases from V and 2 bases from J, leaving 13 bases between. The CDR3 is made up of 15 amino acids.